This entry is about one T cell receptor (beta chain). No antigen is known for it. The CDR3 has 16 amino acids. Germline lookup yields CDR1 SQVTM and CDR2 ANQGSEA. V trimming: 4 bases; J trimming: 0 bases; junction bases outside the gene matches: 9. The source of the sample is a study of cytomegalovirus exposure and HLA in healthy donors. PCR amplification relied on 60 Vbeta primers (plus 13 Jbeta primers). Only in-frame clones appear in the TCRdb table, and some are missing; sequencing was by immunoSEQ multiplex PCR. The table shows about 130,000 clones, with 74% occurring only once. Overall study results and limits: Reportedly, HLA-A and HLA-B alleles of most subjects were accurately predicted from TCR beta. An analysis done earlier found most TCR beta V segments productive about 87% or about 30% of the time.

Sequences were obtained from PBMCs. The chain joins TRBV29-1 to TRBJ1-3, with TRBD1 matching over 7 bases. The TCR sequence derives from a male donor in good health and CMV-seronegative. This CDR3 is CSVGRDSRDSGNTIYF. The CDR3, as DNA: TGCAGCGTTGGAAGGGACAGCCGGGACTCTGGAAACACCATATATTTT.